The clone carrying this TCR beta chain was recorded once. Produced via immunoSEQ multiplex PCR; TCRdb's table is partial and in-frame only. The table lists fewer than 150,000 clones, less than 97% of them singletons. The data were obtained in a study of T cell changes during pregnancy in multiple sclerosis. This CDR3 has 15 amino acids. Germline V gene data show CDR1 as SGHAT and CDR2 as FQNNGV. The germline V and J ends were trimmed by 5 bases and 8 bases, with 18 bases remaining between them. This sequence joins TRBV11-2 and TRBJ1-4, with unresolved D. The origin of this receptor is a female donor with multiple sclerosis, enrolled in a pregnancy study. The sequenced sample was peripheral blood, obtained after pregnancy. CDR3 sequence reads: CASSPLTGPKEKLFF. The CDR3 DNA sequence: TGTGCCAGCAGCCCCCTAACTGGTCCGAAGGAAAAACTGTTTTTT. The complete variable domain, with remaining parts taken from reference TRBV11-2 and TRBJ1-4, reads EAGVAQSPRYKIIEKRQSVAFWCNPISGHATLYWYQQILGQGPKLLIQFQNNGVVDDSQLPKDRFSAERLKGVDSTLKIQPAKLEDSAVYLCASSPLTGPKEKLFFGSGTQLSVL.